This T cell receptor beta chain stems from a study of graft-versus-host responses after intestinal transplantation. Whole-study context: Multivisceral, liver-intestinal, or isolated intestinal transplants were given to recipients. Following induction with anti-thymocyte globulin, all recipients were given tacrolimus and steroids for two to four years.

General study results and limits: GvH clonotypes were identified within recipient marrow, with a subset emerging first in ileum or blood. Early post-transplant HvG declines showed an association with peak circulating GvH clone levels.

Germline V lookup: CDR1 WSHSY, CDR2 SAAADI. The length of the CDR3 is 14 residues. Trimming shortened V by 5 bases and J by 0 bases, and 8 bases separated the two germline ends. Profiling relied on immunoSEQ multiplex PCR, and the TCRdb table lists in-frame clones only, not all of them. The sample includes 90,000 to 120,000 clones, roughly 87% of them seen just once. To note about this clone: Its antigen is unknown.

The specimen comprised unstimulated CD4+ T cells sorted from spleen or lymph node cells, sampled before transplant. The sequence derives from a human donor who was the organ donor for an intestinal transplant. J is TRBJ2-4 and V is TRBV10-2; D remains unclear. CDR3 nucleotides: TGCGCCAGCAGTTCTGATCTAGCCAAAAACATTCAGTACTTC. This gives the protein CASSSDLAKNIQYF.